This entry features one T cell receptor (beta chain) sequence. There is no known antigen for this receptor. No qualities accompany the bases; no much larger clone lies one base away. These data belong to a study of CD8 T cells in ankylosing spondylitis (dated by TCRdb to about 2017). Study-level background: The study profiled T cell receptor beta repertoires in healthy donors and ankylosing spondylitis patients to find disease-linked TCR variants. In total, the full study cohort was made up of over a hundred healthy donors and about two dozen ankylosing spondylitis patients. Peripheral blood samples were taken, and synovial fluid was additionally collected from ankylosing spondylitis patients. What the work shows at the level of the full study, not this receptor alone: The disease-linked clones had a CD8+ phenotype and were found at relatively low frequencies in peripheral blood. Some motif variants were previously reported in synovial fluid and blood of reactive arthritis patients, suggesting common disease-initiation mechanisms. Blood from ankylosing spondylitis patients appeared to be characterized by a TCR beta motif made up of eight highly homologous amino acid variants. The disease-linked clones were reported to be significantly enriched in matched synovial fluid samples from ankylosing spondylitis patients.

Germline trimming amounts to 3 bases on V and 0 bases on J, with 7 as the count of junction bases outside the gene matches. Reading from cysteine to phenylalanine, the CDR3 counts 17 amino acids. Kept here is only the CDR3 DNA, which spans 51 bases and is read in frame from base 1. TCRdb names Illumina HiSeq 2500 as the instrument used. Quantitative 5'-RACE with molecular barcodes was the method used to prepare the TCR beta libraries. Turning to the authors' computational methods: A new computational method based on a probabilistic model of VDJ rearrangement was used to identify disease-linked TCR variants. The raw public data were reprocessed by TCRdb itself: fastp quality trimming at Q25, MiXCR clonotype calling, in-frame beta chains only. Here each entry gathers all rows of one CDR3 protein and keeps the most common genes and DNA. The V and J calls were determined by TCRdb, not by the authors. Across this sample there are 250,000 to 350,000 distinct CDR3 sequences, with approximately 20% seen only once. Of the sample, under 8.5% is held by the ten largest clones.

The V gene is TRBV12-3 or TRBV12-4 and the J gene is TRBJ2-1; 8 junctional bases match TRBD2. The sequenced sample was blood, either unsorted or a sorted T cell fraction (not recorded which). The source of this sequence is a male donor with ankylosing spondylitis or in good health (not recorded which). The nucleotide sequence is given as TGTGCCAGCAGTTTGTTAGGCAGCGGGGGCTCCTACAATGAGCAGTTCTTC. Translated, it gives CASSLLGSGGSYNEQFF.